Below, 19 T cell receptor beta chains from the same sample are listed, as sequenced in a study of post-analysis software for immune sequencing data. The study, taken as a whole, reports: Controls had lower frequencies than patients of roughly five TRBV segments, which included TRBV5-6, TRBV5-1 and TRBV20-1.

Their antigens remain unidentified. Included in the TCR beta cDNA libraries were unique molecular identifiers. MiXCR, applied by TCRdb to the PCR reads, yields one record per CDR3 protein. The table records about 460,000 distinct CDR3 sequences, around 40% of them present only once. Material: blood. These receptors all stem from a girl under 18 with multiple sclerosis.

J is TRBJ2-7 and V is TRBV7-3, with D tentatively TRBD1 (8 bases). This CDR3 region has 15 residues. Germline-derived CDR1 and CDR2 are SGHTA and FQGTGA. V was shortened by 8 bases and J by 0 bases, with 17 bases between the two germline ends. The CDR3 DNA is TGTGCCAGCTCCCACAGGGGGGGGTCCTCCTACGAGCAGTACTTC. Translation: CASSHRGGSSYEQYF.

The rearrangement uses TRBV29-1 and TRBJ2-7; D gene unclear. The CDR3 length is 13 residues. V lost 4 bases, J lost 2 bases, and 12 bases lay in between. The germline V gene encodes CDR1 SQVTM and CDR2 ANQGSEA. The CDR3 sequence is CSVAGKVAYEQYF. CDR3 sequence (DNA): TGCAGCGTTGCGGGCAAGGTGGCCTACGAGCAGTACTTC.

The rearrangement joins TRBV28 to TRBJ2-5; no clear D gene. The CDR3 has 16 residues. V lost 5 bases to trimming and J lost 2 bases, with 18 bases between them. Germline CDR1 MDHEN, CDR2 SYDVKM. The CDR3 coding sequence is TGTGCCAGCAGTCCTTTGGTTGAAGTCACGCAAGAGACCCAGTACTTC. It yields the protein CASSPLVEVTQETQYF.

The CDR3 region has the DNA TGTGCCAGTAGTATCGGGCTAGCGTCGTTTACAGATACGCAGTATTTT. Its translation: CASSIGLASFTDTQYF. The chain joins TRBV19 to TRBJ2-3; D might be TRBD2 (6 bases). Germline CDR1 LNHDA, CDR2 SQIVND (reference sequence). V lost 3 bases to trimming and J lost 3 bases, with 16 bases between them. CDR3 size: 16 residues.

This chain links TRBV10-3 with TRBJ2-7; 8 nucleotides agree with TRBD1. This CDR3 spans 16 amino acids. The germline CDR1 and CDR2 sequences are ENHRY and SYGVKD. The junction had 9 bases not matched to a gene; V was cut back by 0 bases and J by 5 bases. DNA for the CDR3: TGTGCCATCAGTGAGTCAGTAGGACAGGGTCCCCACGAGCAGTACTTC. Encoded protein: CAISESVGQGPHEQYF.

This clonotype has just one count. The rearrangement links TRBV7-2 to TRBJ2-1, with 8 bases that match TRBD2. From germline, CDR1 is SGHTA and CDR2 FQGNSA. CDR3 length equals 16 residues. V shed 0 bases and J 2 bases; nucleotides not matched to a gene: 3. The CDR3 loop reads CASSLAGTSAYNEQFF. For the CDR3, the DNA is TGTGCCAGCAGCTTAGCCGGGACTAGTGCCTACAATGAGCAGTTCTTC.

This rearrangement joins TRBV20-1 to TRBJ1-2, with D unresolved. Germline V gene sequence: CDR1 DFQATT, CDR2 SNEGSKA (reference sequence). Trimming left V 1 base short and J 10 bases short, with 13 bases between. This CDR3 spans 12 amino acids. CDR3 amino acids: CSARGQRAFYTF. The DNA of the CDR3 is TGCAGTGCTAGAGGGCAGAGGGCATTCTACACCTTC.

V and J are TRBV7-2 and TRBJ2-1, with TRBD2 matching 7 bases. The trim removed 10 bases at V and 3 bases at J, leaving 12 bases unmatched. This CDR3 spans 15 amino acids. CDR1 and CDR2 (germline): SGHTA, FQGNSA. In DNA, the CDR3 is TGTGCCACCGTACCCGGGGGGAACGTCTACAATGAGCAGTTCTTC. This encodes CATVPGGNVYNEQFF.

CDR3 DNA sequence: TGTGCCAGCAGCACAGGGACTAGCGGGTTGGGGTACAATGAGCAGTTCTTC. Translating it yields CASSTGTSGLGYNEQFF. The chain employs TRBV9 and TRBJ2-1; 12 bases map to TRBD2. Germline V CDR1 and CDR2: SGDLS, YYNGEE. The CDR3 length is 17 residues. The J segment lost 4 bases and the V segment lost 4 bases, leaving 9 bases of the junction unmatched.

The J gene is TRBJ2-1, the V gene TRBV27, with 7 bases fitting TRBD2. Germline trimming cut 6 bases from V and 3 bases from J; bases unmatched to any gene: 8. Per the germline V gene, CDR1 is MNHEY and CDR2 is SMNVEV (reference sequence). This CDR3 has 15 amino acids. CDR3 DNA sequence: TGTGCCAGCAGGCACCGGGACTACAGCTACAATGAGCAGTTCTTC. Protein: CASRHRDYSYNEQFF.

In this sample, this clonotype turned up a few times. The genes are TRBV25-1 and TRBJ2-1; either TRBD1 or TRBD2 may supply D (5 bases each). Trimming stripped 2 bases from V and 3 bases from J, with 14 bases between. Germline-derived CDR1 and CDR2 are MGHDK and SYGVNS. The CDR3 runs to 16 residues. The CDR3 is CASSEKRRGRYNEQFF. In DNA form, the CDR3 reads TGTGCCAGCAGTGAAAAGCGTCGGGGACGCTACAATGAGCAGTTCTTC.

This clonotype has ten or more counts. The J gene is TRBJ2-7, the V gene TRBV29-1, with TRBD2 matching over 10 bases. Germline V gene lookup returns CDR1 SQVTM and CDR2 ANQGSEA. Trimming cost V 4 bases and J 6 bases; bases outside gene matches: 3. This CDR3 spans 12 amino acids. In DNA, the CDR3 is TGCAGCGTTGTGTTAGCGGGAGGCGAGCAGTACTTC. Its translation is CSVVLAGGEQYF.

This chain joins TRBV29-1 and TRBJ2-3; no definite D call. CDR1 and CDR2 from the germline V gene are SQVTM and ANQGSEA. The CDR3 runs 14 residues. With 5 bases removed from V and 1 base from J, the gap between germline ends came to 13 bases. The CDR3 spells CSVQKVQGTDTQYF. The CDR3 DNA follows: TGCAGCGTTCAAAAGGTTCAGGGCACAGATACGCAGTATTTT.

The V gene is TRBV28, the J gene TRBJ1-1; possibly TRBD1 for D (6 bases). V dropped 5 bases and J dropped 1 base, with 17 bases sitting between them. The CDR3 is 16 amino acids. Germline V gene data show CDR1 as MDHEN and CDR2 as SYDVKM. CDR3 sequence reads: CASSPLGQNKNTEAFF. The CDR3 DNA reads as TGTGCCAGCAGTCCACTGGGACAAAATAAGAACACTGAAGCTTTCTTT.

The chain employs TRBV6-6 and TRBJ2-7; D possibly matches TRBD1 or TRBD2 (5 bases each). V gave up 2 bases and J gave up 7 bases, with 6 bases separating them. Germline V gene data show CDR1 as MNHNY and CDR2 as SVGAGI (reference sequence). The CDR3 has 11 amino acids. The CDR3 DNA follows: TGTGCCAGCAGTTACGGGACGGAGCAGTACTTC. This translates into CASSYGTEQYF.

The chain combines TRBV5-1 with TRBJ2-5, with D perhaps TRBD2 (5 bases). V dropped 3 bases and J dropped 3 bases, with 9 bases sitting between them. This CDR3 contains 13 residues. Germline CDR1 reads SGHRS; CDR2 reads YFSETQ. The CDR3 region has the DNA TGCGCCAGCAGCTCGCTACTAGAAGAGACCCAGTACTTC. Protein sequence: CASSSLLEETQYF.

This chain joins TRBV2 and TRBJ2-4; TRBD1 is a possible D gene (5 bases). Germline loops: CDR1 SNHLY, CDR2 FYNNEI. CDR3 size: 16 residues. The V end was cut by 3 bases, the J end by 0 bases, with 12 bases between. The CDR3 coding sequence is TGTGCCAGCAGTGAGAGGCAGGGAATAGCCAAAAACATTCAGTACTTC. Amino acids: CASSERQGIAKNIQYF. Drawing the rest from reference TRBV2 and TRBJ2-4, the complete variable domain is EPEVTQTPSHQVTQMGQEVILRCVPISNHLYFYWYRQILGQKVEFLVSFYNNEISEKSEIFDDQFSVERPDGSNFTLKIRSTKLEDSAMYFCASSERQGIAKNIQYFGAGTRLSVL.

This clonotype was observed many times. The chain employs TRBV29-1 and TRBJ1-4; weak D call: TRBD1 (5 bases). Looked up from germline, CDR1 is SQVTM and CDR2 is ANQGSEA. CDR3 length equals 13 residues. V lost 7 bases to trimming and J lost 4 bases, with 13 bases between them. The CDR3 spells CSASQGSNEKLFF. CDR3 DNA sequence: TGCAGCGCCAGCCAGGGCAGTAATGAAAAACTGTTTTTT. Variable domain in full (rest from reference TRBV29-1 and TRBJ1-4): SAVISQKPSRDICQRGTSLTIQCQVDSQVTMMFWYRQQPGQSLTLIATANQGSEATYESGFVIDKFPISRPNLTFSTLTVSNMSPEDSSIYLCSASQGSNEKLFFGSGTQLSVL.

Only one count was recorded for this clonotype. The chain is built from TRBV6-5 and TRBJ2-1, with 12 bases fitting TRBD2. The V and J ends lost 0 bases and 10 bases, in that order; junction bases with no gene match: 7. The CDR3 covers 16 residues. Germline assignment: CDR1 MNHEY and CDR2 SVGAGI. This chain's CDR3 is CASSYSPTSGSREQFF. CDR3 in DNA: TGTGCCAGCAGTTACTCTCCGACTAGCGGGAGTAGAGAGCAGTTCTTC.